This T cell receptor beta chain is drawn from a study of blood T cell repertoires in COVID-19. Study summary: The origin of the acute and convalescent COVID-19 samples was the United States, Italy and Spain. PBMCs, B-cell-depleted T cells, or T cells provided the cDNA or gDNA that made up the material.

V was pared by 1 base and J by 5 bases, with 8 bases between. From germline, CDR1 is LGHDT and CDR2 YNNKEL (reference sequence). CDR3 length: 13 amino acids. Per the authors' pipeline: Nucleated cell counts were estimated from reference gene primer amplification. Sequencing was performed with immunoSEQ multiplex PCR; in TCRdb, only in-frame clones are kept and a portion is missing. The V and J calls and clone size are taken from that table; D and trimming were inferred from the DNA. The sample has fewer than 250,000 clones, about nine tenths seen once; the top ten hold over 0.65%. Patients at the Seattle site were enrolled during active infection and followed longitudinally.

The chain carries TRBV3-1 (or the pseudogene TRBV3-2) and TRBJ2-5; possibly TRBD1 for D (5 bases). The sequenced sample was peripheral blood. The origin of this receptor is a man aged 25-40 years with COVID-19, enrolled during active disease. The CDR3 DNA is TGTGCCAGCAGCCAAGCAGGGTGGGAGACCCAGTACTTC. Encoded protein: CASSQAGWETQYF.